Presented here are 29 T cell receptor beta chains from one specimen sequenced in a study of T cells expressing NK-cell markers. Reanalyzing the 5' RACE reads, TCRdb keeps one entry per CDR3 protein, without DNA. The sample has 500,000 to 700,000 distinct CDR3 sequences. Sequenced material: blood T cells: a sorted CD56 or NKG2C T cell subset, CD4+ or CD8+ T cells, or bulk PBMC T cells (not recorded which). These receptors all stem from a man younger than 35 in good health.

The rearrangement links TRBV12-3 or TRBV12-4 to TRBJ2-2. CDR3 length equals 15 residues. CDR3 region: CASSFLVKDAGELFF.

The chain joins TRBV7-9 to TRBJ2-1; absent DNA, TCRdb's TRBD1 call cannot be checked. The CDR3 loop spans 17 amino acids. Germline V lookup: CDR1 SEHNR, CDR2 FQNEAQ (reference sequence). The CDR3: CASSLQPGQGGSNEQFF.

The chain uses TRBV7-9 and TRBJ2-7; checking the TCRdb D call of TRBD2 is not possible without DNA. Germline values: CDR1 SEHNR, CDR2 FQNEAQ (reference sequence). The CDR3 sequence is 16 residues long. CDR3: CASSLGTSGRWGEQYF.

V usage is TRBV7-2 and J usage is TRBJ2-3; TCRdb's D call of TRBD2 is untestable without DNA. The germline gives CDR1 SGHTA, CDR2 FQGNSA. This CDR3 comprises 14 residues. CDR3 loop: CASSSTRAADTQYF. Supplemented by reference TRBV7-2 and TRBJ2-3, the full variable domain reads GAGVSQSPSNKVTEKGKDVELRCDPISGHTALYWYRQSLGQGLEFLIYFQGNSAPDKSGLPSDRFSAERTGGSVSTLTIQRTQQEDSAVYLCASSSTRAADTQYFGPGTRLTVL.

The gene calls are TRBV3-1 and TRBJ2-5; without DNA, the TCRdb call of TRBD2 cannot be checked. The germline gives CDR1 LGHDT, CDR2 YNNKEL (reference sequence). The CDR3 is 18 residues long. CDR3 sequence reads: CASSPTLLTSGRKETQYF.

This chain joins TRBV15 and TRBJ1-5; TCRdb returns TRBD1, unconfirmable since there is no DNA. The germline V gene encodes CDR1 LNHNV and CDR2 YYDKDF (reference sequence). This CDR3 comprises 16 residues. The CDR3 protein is CATSRGRGMDNQPQHF.

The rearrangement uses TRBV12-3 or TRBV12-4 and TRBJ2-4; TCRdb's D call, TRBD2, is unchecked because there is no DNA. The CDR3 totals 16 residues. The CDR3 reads CASSLGGGSPKNIQYF.

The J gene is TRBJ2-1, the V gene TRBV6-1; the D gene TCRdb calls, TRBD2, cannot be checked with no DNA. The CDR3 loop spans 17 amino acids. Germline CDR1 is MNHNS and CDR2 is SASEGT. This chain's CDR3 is CASRPFFRGLTYNEQFF.

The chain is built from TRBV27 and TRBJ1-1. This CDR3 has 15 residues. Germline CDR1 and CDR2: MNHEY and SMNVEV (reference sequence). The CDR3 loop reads CASSLLVGINTEAFF.

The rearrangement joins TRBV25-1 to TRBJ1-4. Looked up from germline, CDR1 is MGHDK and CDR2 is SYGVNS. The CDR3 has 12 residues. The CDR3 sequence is CASSEYNEKLFF. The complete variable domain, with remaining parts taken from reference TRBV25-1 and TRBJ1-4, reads EADIYQTPRYLVIGTGKKITLECSQTMGHDKMYWYQQDPGMELHLIHYSYGVNSTEKGDLSSESTVSRIRTEHFPLTLESARPSHTSQYLCASSEYNEKLFFGSGTQLSVL.

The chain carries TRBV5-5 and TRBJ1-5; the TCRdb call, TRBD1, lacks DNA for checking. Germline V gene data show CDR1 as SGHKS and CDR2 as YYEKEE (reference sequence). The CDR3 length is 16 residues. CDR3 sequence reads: CASSLAGIQGNQPQHF.

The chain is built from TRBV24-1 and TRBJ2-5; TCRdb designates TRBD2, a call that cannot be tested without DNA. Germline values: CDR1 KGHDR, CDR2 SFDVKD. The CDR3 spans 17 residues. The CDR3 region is CATSDLQIGGRGETQYF.

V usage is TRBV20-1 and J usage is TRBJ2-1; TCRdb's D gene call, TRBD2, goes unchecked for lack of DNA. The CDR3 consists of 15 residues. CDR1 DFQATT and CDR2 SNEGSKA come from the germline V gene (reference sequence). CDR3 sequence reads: CSASLLAGALNEQFF.

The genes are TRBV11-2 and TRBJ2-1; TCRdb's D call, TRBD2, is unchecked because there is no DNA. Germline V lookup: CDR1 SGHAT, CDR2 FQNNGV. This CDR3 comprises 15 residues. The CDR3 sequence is CASSKLAGQNNEQFF.

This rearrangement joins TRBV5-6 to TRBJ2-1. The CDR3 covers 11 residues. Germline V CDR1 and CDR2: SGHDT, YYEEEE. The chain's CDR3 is CASSRANEQFF.

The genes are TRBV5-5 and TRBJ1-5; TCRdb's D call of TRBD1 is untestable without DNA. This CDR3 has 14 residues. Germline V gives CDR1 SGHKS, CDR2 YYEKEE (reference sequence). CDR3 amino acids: CASSLEAGNQPQHF. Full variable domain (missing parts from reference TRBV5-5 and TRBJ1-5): DAGVTQSPTHLIKTRGQQVTLRCSPISGHKSVSWYQQVLGQGPQFIFQYYEKEERGRGNFPDRFSARQFPNYSSELNVNALLLGDSALYLCASSLEAGNQPQHFGDGTRLSIL.

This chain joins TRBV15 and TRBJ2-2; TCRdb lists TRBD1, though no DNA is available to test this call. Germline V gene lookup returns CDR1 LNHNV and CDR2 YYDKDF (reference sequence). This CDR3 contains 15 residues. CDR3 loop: CATSRGRGWRGELFF.

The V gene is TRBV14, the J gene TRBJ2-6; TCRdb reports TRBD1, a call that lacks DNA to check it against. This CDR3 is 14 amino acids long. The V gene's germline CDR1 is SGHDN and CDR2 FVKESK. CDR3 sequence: CASGGPSGANVLTF.

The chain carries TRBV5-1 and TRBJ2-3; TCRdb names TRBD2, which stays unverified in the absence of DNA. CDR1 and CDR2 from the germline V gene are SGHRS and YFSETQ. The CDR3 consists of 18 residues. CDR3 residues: CASSSRLAGGPYTDTQYF.

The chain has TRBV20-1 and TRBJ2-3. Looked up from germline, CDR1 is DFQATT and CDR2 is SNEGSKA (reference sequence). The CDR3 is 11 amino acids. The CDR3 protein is CSALVPDTQYF.

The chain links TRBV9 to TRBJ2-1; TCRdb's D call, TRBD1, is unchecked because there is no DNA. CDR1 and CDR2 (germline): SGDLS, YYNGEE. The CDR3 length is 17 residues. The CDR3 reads CASSVGMGQGAYNEQFF.

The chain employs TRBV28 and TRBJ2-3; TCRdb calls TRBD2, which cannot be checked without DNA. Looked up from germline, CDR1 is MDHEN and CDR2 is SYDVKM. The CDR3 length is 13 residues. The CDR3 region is CATSTAGPDTQYF.

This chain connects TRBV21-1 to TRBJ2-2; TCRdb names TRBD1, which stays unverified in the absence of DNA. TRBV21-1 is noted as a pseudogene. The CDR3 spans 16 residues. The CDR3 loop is CASSPSRGPGTGELFF.

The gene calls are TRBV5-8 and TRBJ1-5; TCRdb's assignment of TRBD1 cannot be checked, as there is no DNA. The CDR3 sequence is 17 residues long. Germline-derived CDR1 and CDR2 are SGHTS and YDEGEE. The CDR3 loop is CASSLDAWGSSNQPQHF.

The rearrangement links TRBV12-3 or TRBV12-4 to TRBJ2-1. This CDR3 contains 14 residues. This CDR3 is CASRAPKPHNEQFF.

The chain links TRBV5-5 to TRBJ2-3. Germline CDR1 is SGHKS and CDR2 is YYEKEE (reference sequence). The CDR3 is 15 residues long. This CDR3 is CASRLLQSGTDTQYF.

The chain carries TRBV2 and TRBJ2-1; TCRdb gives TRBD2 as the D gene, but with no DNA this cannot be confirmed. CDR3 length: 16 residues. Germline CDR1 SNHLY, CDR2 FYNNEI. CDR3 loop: CASSEAGPGVASEQFF. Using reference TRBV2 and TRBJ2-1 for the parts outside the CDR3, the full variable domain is EPEVTQTPSHQVTQMGQEVILRCVPISNHLYFYWYRQILGQKVEFLVSFYNNEISEKSEIFDDQFSVERPDGSNFTLKIRSTKLEDSAMYFCASSEAGPGVASEQFFGPGTRLTVL.

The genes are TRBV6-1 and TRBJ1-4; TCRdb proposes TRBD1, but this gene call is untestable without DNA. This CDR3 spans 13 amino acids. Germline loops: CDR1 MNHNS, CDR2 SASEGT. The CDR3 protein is CASRRTGREKLFF.

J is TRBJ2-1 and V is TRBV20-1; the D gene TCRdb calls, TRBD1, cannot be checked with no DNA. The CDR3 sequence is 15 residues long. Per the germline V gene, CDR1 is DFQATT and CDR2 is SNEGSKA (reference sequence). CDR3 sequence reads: CSARPPGTTYNEQFF.